Below are 27 T cell receptor beta chains sequenced from a single sample in a study of T cell responses to AZD1222 COVID-19 vaccine. The assay was immunoSEQ multiplex PCR, and TCRdb's table has in-frame clones only and misses some. The table includes 90,000 to 150,000 clones, less than 90% detected once. Sequenced here: peripheral blood, sampled on day 0 of AZD1222 vaccination. The receptors stem from an adult in good health.

The J gene is TRBJ2-2, the V gene TRBV7-8, with D unclear. The CDR3 has 11 amino acids. Trimming cost V 5 bases and J 9 bases, with 7 bases left between them. Germline lookup yields CDR1 SGHVS and CDR2 FQNEAQ. The CDR3 DNA is TGTGCCAGCAGCCTTGCCCGGGAGCTGTTTTTT. Its translation is CASSLARELFF.

The chain couples TRBV3-1 (or the pseudogene TRBV3-2) to TRBJ2-1; D unclear. Germline V gene lookup returns CDR1 LGHDT and CDR2 YNNKEL (reference sequence). The V end lost 5 bases, the J end lost 7 bases, and 15 bases lay between the germline ends. CDR3 length: 14 residues. The CDR3: CASSYRSRYNEQFF. The CDR3 coding sequence is TGTGCCAGCAGCTACCGTTCAAGGTATAATGAGCAGTTCTTC.

CDR3 DNA sequence: TGTGCCAGCAGCCAAGACCTTAGACCAACTAACTATGGCTACACCTTC. It encodes CASSQDLRPTNYGYTF. This sequence joins TRBV3-1 (or the pseudogene TRBV3-2) and TRBJ1-2; D is uncertain. Between the trimmed V and J ends, which lost 0 bases and 0 bases, there was a span of 11 bases. The CDR3 runs to 16 residues. Germline V gene sequence: CDR1 LGHDT, CDR2 YNNKEL (reference sequence).

The chain uses TRBV3-1 (or the pseudogene TRBV3-2) and TRBJ2-1, with TRBD1 matching over 7 bases. Germline CDR1 and CDR2: LGHDT and YNNKEL (reference sequence). The V and J ends lost 4 bases and 7 bases, in that order; junction bases with no gene match: 13. CDR3 size: 16 residues. CDR3 bases: TGTGCCAGCAGCCGGAACAGGGGCGAGAAGAGGAATGAGCAGTTCTTC. It is translated as CASSRNRGEKRNEQFF.

The J gene is TRBJ2-6, the V gene TRBV6-1; 9 bases are a match to TRBD1. The germline V gene has CDR1 MNHNS and CDR2 SASEGT. V was clipped by 4 bases and J by 2 bases; unmatched bases: 6. The CDR3 is 17 amino acids. The chain's CDR3 is CASSVITGGAGANVLTF. CDR3 DNA: TGTGCCAGCAGTGTCATTACAGGGGGCGCTGGGGCCAACGTCCTGACTTTC.

The V gene is TRBV24-1, the J gene TRBJ2-6; no firm D call. The CDR3 loop spans 15 amino acids. Germline CDR1 is KGHDR and CDR2 is SFDVKD. V was trimmed by 2 bases and J by 2 bases, leaving 6 bases between them. The CDR3 DNA sequence: TGTGCCACCAGTGATTCGAGTACTGGGGCCAACGTCCTGACTTTC. Amino acids: CATSDSSTGANVLTF.

The genes are TRBV6-5 and TRBJ1-2, with a possible D match to TRBD1 (5 bases). There are 14 residues in the CDR3. The germline V gene has CDR1 MNHEY and CDR2 SVGAGI. V gave up 0 bases and J gave up 8 bases, with 13 bases separating them. This chain's CDR3 is CASSYSGREEGYTF. As DNA, the CDR3 is TGTGCCAGCAGTTACTCAGGCAGGGAGGAGGGCTACACCTTC.

V gene TRBV5-1 combines with J gene TRBJ2-2; TRBD1 aligns across 12 bases. There are 16 residues in the CDR3. The J segment lost 6 bases and the V segment lost 0 bases, leaving 3 bases of the junction unmatched. Germline CDR1 reads SGHRS; CDR2 reads YFSETQ. The CDR3 sequence is CASSLDGTGGPGELFF. DNA for the CDR3: TGCGCCAGCAGCTTGGACGGGACAGGGGGCCCCGGGGAGCTGTTTTTT.

The V and J genes are TRBV30 and TRBJ2-3; 7 bases map to TRBD2. The CDR3 spans 14 residues. CDR1 and CDR2 from the germline V gene are GTSNPN and SVGIG (reference sequence). The V gene end was trimmed by 0 bases and the J gene end by 4 bases; junction bases not matched to a gene: 4. DNA for the CDR3: TGTGCCTGGAGTGTTAGGGCGGGGGCAGATACGCAGTATTTT. This gives the protein CAWSVRAGADTQYF.

The table lists this clone with a count of one. The V gene is TRBV9, the J gene TRBJ2-7; maybe TRBD1 (7 bases). V was trimmed by 3 bases and J by 7 bases, leaving 11 bases between them. This CDR3 spans 12 amino acids. Germline CDR1 and CDR2: SGDLS and YYNGEE. The DNA for the CDR3 is TGTGCCAGCAGCGAGGGGGCGGGAGAGCAGTACTTC. This encodes CASSEGAGEQYF.

The chain combines TRBV5-8 with TRBJ1-1, with a possible D match to TRBD1 (5 bases). The CDR3 extends over 17 amino acids. Germline V gives CDR1 SGHTS, CDR2 YDEGEE. V gave up 0 bases and J gave up 1 base, with 16 bases separating them. CDR3 nucleotides: TGTGCCAGCAGCTTGGAGGTCGGATTAGGGACGAACACTGAAGCTTTCTTT. It encodes CASSLEVGLGTNTEAFF.

The chain recombines TRBV1 with TRBJ2-5. TRBV1 is a known pseudogene. The CDR3 spans 15 residues. CDR3 coding DNA: TGCACCAGCAGCCAAGACGGGGGCGGCCGAGAGACCCAGTACTTC. Translation gives CTSSQDGGGRETQYF.

The table lists this clone with a count of one. The rearrangement joins TRBV30 to TRBJ2-1, with D unclear. The CDR3 consists of 12 residues. The V gene lost 3 bases and the J gene lost 9 bases, with 12 bases spanning the gap. Germline assignment: CDR1 GTSNPN and CDR2 SVGIG (reference sequence). CDR3 coding DNA: TGTGCCTGGAGCCCTCGAGCCTCTGAGCAGTTCTTC. It yields the protein CAWSPRASEQFF.

The chain employs TRBV29-1 and TRBJ1-6; 7 bases map to TRBD1. The germline gives CDR1 SQVTM, CDR2 ANQGSEA. The CDR3 totals 13 residues. With 5 bases clipped from V and 7 bases from J, the junction kept 5 bases outside the gene matches. This chain's CDR3 is CSVRGTENSPLHF. The CDR3 coding sequence is TGCAGCGTTAGGGGGACAGAGAATTCACCCCTCCACTTT.

The rearrangement joins TRBV7-6 to TRBJ2-7; 8 bases agree with TRBD1. This CDR3 has 17 amino acids. J was trimmed by 3 bases and V by 6 bases; bases with no gene match: 16. CDR1 is SGHVS, CDR2 FNYEAQ, per germline. The CDR3 is CASSRTGGLAADYEQYF. The CDR3 DNA follows: TGTGCCAGCAGTCGAACAGGGGGTTTAGCGGCAGACTACGAGCAGTACTTC.

The V and J genes are TRBV4-2 and TRBJ1-6; 12 bases are a match to TRBD1. V lost 3 bases and J lost 0; bases outside the gene matches: 9. CDR1 and CDR2 from the germline V gene are LGHNA and YNFKEQ. This CDR3 is 20 amino acids long. The CDR3 reads CASSQRRGGQGASYNSPLHF. CDR3 nucleotide sequence: TGTGCCAGCAGCCAGCGCAGAGGGGGACAGGGGGCCTCCTATAATTCACCCCTCCACTTT.

The rearrangement joins TRBV5-6 to TRBJ2-3; D could derive from TRBD1 or TRBD2 (5 bases each). Germline V gene data show CDR1 as SGHDT and CDR2 as YYEEEE. The V gene lost 1 base and the J gene lost 4 bases, with 7 bases spanning the gap. The CDR3 loop spans 13 amino acids. CDR3 sequence reads: CASSLLGADTQYF. CDR3 DNA sequence: TGTGCCAGCAGCTTGTTGGGGGCAGATACGCAGTATTTT.

This chain's CDR3 is CASSLRIEYEQYF. In nucleotides, the CDR3 is TGTGCCAGCAGTTTAAGGATCGAATACGAGCAGTACTTC. The chain combines TRBV28 with TRBJ2-7; no clear D. Trimming cost V 2 bases and J 4 bases, with 9 bases left between them. This CDR3 is 13 amino acids long. The germline gives CDR1 MDHEN, CDR2 SYDVKM. Based on the CDR3 plus reference TRBV28 and TRBJ2-7, the full variable domain is DVKVTQSSRYLVKRTGEKVFLECVQDMDHENMFWYRQDPGLGLRLIYFSYDVKMKEKGDIPEGYSVSREKKERFSLILESASTNQTSMYLCASSLRIEYEQYFGPGTRLTVT.

The chain has TRBV19 and TRBJ2-7; 7 positions agree with TRBD1. The germline CDR1 and CDR2 sequences are LNHDA and SQIVND (reference sequence). The CDR3 has 15 amino acids. After removal of 6 bases from V and 4 bases from J, the junction contained 12 bases not matched to a gene. The CDR3 DNA sequence: TGTGCCAGTAGCACACTCCGGACAGGAGTATACGAGCAGTACTTC. This gives the protein CASSTLRTGVYEQYF.

The CDR3 DNA reads TGTGCCAGCAGCTCCCGCCAGGGGAGTGAAAAACTGTTTTTT. This encodes CASSSRQGSEKLFF. The chain employs TRBV3-1 (or the pseudogene TRBV3-2) and TRBJ1-4, with D possibly being TRBD1 (6 bases). Trimming took 5 bases from V and 7 from J, leaving 14 bases between them. Germline loops: CDR1 LGHDT, CDR2 YNNKEL (reference sequence). The CDR3 length is 14 residues.

The chain links TRBV7-2 to TRBJ2-1; D is unresolved. Trimming left V 5 bases short and J 9 bases short, with 11 bases between. CDR1 SGHTA and CDR2 FQGNSA come from the germline V gene. This CDR3 is built from 12 residues. DNA for the CDR3: TGTGCCAGCAGCCAGACGAAGGGTGAGCAGTTCTTC. Amino acid sequence: CASSQTKGEQFF.

This chain joins TRBV7-9 and TRBJ1-5; possibly TRBD1 for D (5 bases). Trimming pared 3 bases from V and 4 bases from J, leaving 7 bases between. The CDR3 runs to 13 residues. CDR1 and CDR2 (germline): SEHNR, FQNEAQ (reference sequence). CDR3: CASSFWGNQPQHF. DNA of the CDR3: TGTGCCAGCAGCTTCTGGGGGAATCAGCCCCAGCATTTT.

The rearrangement uses TRBV5-4 and TRBJ2-1; 9 nucleotides agree with TRBD2. Germline-derived CDR1 and CDR2 are SGHNT and YYREEE (reference sequence). The CDR3 is 15 amino acids. The J segment lost 6 bases and the V segment lost 3 bases, leaving 7 bases of the junction unmatched. CDR3 DNA sequence: TGTGCCAGCAGCTCCCCTGCGGGAGGGTTCAATGAGCAGTTCTTC. It translates to CASSSPAGGFNEQFF.

The chain has TRBV5-6 and TRBJ2-2, with TRBD1 matching 9 bases. Losses at the gene ends were 0 bases for V and 4 bases for J; bases not matched to a gene: 4. The germline CDR1 and CDR2 sequences are SGHDT and YYEEEE. The CDR3 spans 16 residues. DNA for the CDR3: TGTGCCAGCAGCTTGGCCAACAGGGGGCTCACCGGGGAGCTGTTTTTT. Translation gives CASSLANRGLTGELFF. Supplemented by reference TRBV5-6 and TRBJ2-2, the full variable domain reads DAGVTQSPTHLIKTRGQQVTLRCSPKSGHDTVSWYQQALGQGPQFIFQYYEEEERQRGNFPDRFSGHQFPNYSSELNVNALLLGDSALYLCASSLANRGLTGELFFGEGSRLTVL.

The chain carries TRBV27 and TRBJ2-5; TRBD2 matches 9 bases. This CDR3 comprises 16 residues. The J segment lost 5 bases and the V segment lost 2 bases, leaving 9 bases of the junction unmatched. Germline lookup yields CDR1 MNHEY and CDR2 SMNVEV (reference sequence). CDR3: CASSLRGGRAAETQYF. The CDR3 region has the DNA TGTGCCAGCAGTTTAAGGGGCGGGAGGGCCGCGGAGACCCAGTACTTC.

J is TRBJ2-1 and V is TRBV2, with TRBD2 matching 16 bases. The V and J ends lost 3 bases and 1 base, in that order; junction bases with no gene match: 6. Per the germline V gene, CDR1 is SNHLY and CDR2 is FYNNEI. The CDR3 covers 19 residues. CDR3 in DNA: TGTGCCAGCAGTGATCTGGGACTAGCGGGAGGGCGGTCCTACAATGAGCAGTTCTTC. This translates into CASSDLGLAGGRSYNEQFF.

This clone was seen only once. The chain employs TRBV28 and TRBJ1-5; perhaps TRBD1 as D (5 bases). The ends were cut back, 6 bases at V and 6 bases at J, with 21 bases in the middle. Germline V gene data show CDR1 as MDHEN and CDR2 as SYDVKM. This CDR3 has 16 residues. This CDR3 reads CASRPTGAPLGQPQHF. For the CDR3, the DNA is TGTGCCAGCAGGCCCACCGGGGCCCCCCTAGGTCAGCCCCAGCATTTT.